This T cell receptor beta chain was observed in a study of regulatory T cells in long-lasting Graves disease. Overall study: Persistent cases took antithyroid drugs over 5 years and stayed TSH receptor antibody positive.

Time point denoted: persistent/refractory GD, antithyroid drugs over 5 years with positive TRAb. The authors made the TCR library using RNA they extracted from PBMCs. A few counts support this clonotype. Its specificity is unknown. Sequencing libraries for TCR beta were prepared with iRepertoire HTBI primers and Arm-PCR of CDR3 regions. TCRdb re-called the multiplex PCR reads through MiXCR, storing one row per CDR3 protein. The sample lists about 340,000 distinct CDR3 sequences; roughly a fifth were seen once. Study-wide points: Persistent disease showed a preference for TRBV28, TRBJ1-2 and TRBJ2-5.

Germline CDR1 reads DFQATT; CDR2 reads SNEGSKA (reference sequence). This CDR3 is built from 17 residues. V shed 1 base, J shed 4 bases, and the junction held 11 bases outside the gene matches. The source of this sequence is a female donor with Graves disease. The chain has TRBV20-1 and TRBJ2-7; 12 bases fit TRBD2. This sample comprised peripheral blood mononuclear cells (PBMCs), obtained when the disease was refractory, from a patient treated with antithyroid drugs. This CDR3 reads CSARGSRTSGGSYEQYF. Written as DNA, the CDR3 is TGCAGTGCTAGAGGCTCCCGAACTAGCGGGGGGAGTTACGAGCAGTACTTC.